The rows below give T cell receptor beta chains drawn from one sample of a study of blood T cell repertoires in COVID-19. Sequenced by immunoSEQ multiplex PCR; TCRdb stores in-frame clones only, minus some. The sample lists around 130,000 clones; 80% to 90% were seen once. The sequenced sample consisted of PBMCs or T cells enriched from blood (not recorded which). The receptors were gathered from a man aged 40-49 years with acute COVID-19. Each CDR3 is given with its conserved first and last residue. The D gene is left open where the match is weak. Size is stated for part of the rows, as once, few or many counts, or as a class when the clone is expanded.

few	TRBD1	TRBJ2-7	TRBV7-9	14	CASSQGVRGGEQYF	TGTGCCAGCAGCCAGGGGGTCAGGGGTGGCGAGCAGTACTTC
-	TRBD1	TRBJ1-5	TRBV24-1	15	CATSDRQGGNQPQHF	TGTGCCACCAGTGACCGACAGGGCGGCAATCAGCCCCAGCATTTT
-	-	TRBJ2-7	TRBV10-3	11	CAITDNYEQYF	TGTGCCATTACAGATAACTACGAGCAGTACTTC
-	-	TRBJ2-2	TRBV6-5	13	CASRGAGTGELFF	TGTGCCAGCCGGGGGGCCGGGACCGGGGAGCTGTTTTTT
-	-	TRBJ1-1	TRBV15	17	CATSTTFLQGLNTEAFF	TGTGCCACCAGCACAACATTTTTACAGGGCCTGAACACTGAAGCTTTCTTT
-	TRBD1	TRBJ2-1	TRBV28	15	CASSPHRGLNDEQFF	TGTGCCAGCAGTCCACACAGGGGGCTAAATGATGAGCAGTTCTTC
-	TRBD2	TRBJ2-1	TRBV5-1	15	CASSPGLAGPNEQFF	TGCGCCAGCAGCCCCGGACTAGCGGGGCCCAATGAGCAGTTCTTC
-	-	TRBJ1-6	TRBV25-1	13	CASEQGVNSPLHF	TGTGCCAGCGAACAGGGTGTCAATTCACCCCTCCACTTT
-	TRBD2	TRBJ2-1	TRBV5-4	16	CASSLGLAGISNEQFF	TGTGCCAGCAGCTTGGGTCTAGCGGGGATTTCGAATGAGCAGTTCTTC
-	TRBD1	TRBJ1-5	TRBV27	17	CASSPISGTVKGQPQHF	TGTGCCAGCAGTCCCATTTCCGGGACAGTTAAGGGACAGCCCCAGCATTTT
-	-	TRBJ2-3	TRBV12-3/TRBV12-4	13	CASSSSSTDTQYF	TGTGCCAGCAGTTCGTCTAGCACAGATACGCAGTATTTT
-	-	TRBJ2-2	TRBV6-5	16	CASSYSGATLTGELFF	TGTGCCAGCAGTTACTCGGGGGCCACTCTCACCGGGGAGCTGTTTTTT
-	-	TRBJ1-3	TRBV9	17	CASSPWEAVVSGNTIYF	TGTGCCAGCAGCCCCTGGGAGGCCGTAGTCTCTGGAAACACCATATATTTT
-	-	TRBJ1-1	TRBV19	14	CASSTSPKPYEAFF	TGTGCCAGTAGTACCTCCCCAAAGCCATATGAAGCTTTCTTT
-	TRBD1	TRBJ2-2	TRBV7-3	16	CASSSRGGLDTGELFF	TGTGCCAGCAGCTCCAGAGGGGGCTTGGACACCGGGGAGCTGTTTTTT
-	TRBD2	TRBJ2-5	TRBV3-1/TRBV3-2	12	CASSLGTSGTYF	TGTGCCAGCAGCCTCGGGACTAGCGGGACTTACTTC
-	TRBD1	TRBJ1-5	TRBV28	13	CASRQGGSQPQHF	TGTGCCAGCAGACAGGGGGGGAGCCAGCCCCAGCATTTT
-	-	TRBJ2-5	TRBV7-3	16	CASSLTGGGNQETQYF	TGTGCCAGCAGCTTAACCGGTGGGGGGAACCAAGAGACCCAGTACTTC
-	-	TRBJ2-5	TRBV11-3	13	CASSEMYQETQYF	TGTGCCAGCAGCGAGATGTACCAAGAGACCCAGTACTTC
few	-	TRBJ2-5	TRBV18	11	CASSPEETQYF	TGTGCCAGCTCACCCGAAGAGACCCAGTACTTC
-	TRBD1	TRBJ2-1	TRBV19	15	CASSIDAGGLYEQFF	TGTGCCAGTAGTATAGATGCAGGGGGCTTATATGAGCAGTTCTTC
few	-	TRBJ1-4	TRBV30	14	CAWSRPSGSEKLFF	TGTGCCTGGAGTCGGCCCTCAGGAAGTGAAAAACTGTTTTTT
-	TRBD2	TRBJ2-1	TRBV3-1/TRBV3-2	16	CASSSETSGGEKEQFF	TGTGCCAGCAGCTCGGAGACTAGCGGGGGGGAGAAGGAGCAGTTCTTC
few	-	TRBJ2-7	TRBV10-1	11	CAPGFSYEQYF	TGCGCCCCAGGTTTCTCCTACGAGCAGTACTTC
-	TRBD1	TRBJ2-1	TRBV7-3	13	CASSLQGANEQFF	TGTGCCAGCAGCCTCCAGGGGGCAAATGAGCAGTTCTTC
-	-	TRBJ2-7	TRBV5-1	14	CASSSRTGEYEQYF	TGCGCCAGCAGCTCCCGGACGGGGGAATACGAGCAGTACTTC
-	TRBD1	TRBJ1-1	TRBV19	15	CASSLRQGRITEAFF	TGTGCCAGTAGTCTTCGACAGGGTAGGATCACTGAAGCTTTCTTT
-	-	TRBJ2-1	TRBV6-6	14	CASSYSDSGNEQFF	TGTGCCAGCAGTTACTCGGACAGTGGCAATGAGCAGTTCTTC
-	TRBD1	TRBJ1-4	TRBV19	15	CASSIGRQGNEKLFF	TGTGCCAGTAGTATAGGGCGACAGGGGAATGAAAAACTGTTTTTT
-	TRBD2	TRBJ2-7	TRBV6-2/TRBV6-3	16	CASSFGTSGSSYEQYF	TGTGCCAGCAGTTTCGGGACTAGCGGGAGTTCCTACGAGCAGTACTTC
-	TRBD2	TRBJ2-3	TRBV29-1	16	CSVENPTSGVTDTQYF	TGCAGCGTTGAAAATCCGACTAGCGGGGTCACAGATACGCAGTATTTT
-	TRBD2	TRBJ2-2	TRBV4-2	16	CASSQEGGANTGELFF	TGTGCCAGCAGCCAAGAGGGAGGGGCGAACACCGGGGAGCTGTTTTTT